This TCR beta chain was obtained from a study of spatial heterogeneity in lung cancer. V trimming: 9 bases; J trimming: 0 bases; junction bases outside the gene matches: 1. The germline V gene has CDR1 KGHDR and CDR2 SFDVKD. This CDR3 has 13 amino acids. TCRdb re-called the 5' RACE reads with MiXCR, one entry per CDR3 protein. This sample has 65,000 to 85,000 distinct CDR3 sequences, with 15% to 25% found just once. Noted time point: sample taken at primary tumor resection. Sequencing of whole RNA from tumor, nontumor lung or frozen PBMC involved no sorting. The TCR originated in a male donor with early-stage non-small cell lung cancer. The chain recombines TRBV24-1 with TRBJ2-1; 7 nucleotides line up with TRBD1. Sequenced material: PBMCs, taken at surgery. DNA for the CDR3: TGTGCCACCCGGGACAGCTCCTACAATGAGCAGTTCTTC. This codes for CATRDSSYNEQFF.